The source of this T cell receptor (beta chain) is a study of blood T cells in healthy people across ages. For the study at large: Template switching caught about one barcoded beta molecule for each two T cells.

Together with a sample-barcoded 5' primer, a J-beta primer mix was included in a second PCR lasting about 6 to 11 cycles. With 12 random nucleotides, a template-switch adaptor tagged each individual cDNA molecule. MiXCR was run by TCRdb on the 5' RACE reads, yielding one entry per CDR3 protein. The sample has roughly 1.6 million distinct CDR3 sequences, about 31% seen once. Findings and caveats of the study: Donors of long life had a larger count of naive CD4+ cells and greater diversity than aged donors.

This CDR3 contains 12 residues. Per the germline V gene, CDR1 is DFQATT and CDR2 is SNEGSKA (reference sequence). In the case of this clonotype: Its antigen is currently unknown. The junction and the germline gene differ at one end; a read error may be behind it.

The TCR originated in a woman in her 30s in good health. The chain employs TRBV20-1 and TRBJ1-5; TRBD1 is a possible D gene (6 bases). Sequencing input: blood. The CDR3 here is CRARTVGQPQHF. DNA of the CDR3: TGCAGGGCTAGGACAGTCGGTCAGCCCCAGCATTTT.